These T cell receptor beta chains were read from a single sample in a study of T cells in Graves' hyperthyroidism and ophthalmopathy. TCRdb reanalysed the multiplex PCR reads using MiXCR and keeps one entry per CDR3 protein. The table has around 200,000 distinct CDR3 sequences, around 18% seen once. Specimen: blood. The receptor source for this set is a man in his forties with Graves' hyperthyroidism. The CDR3 runs from the conserved cysteine through the conserved F or W. A D gene is named only where the DNA matches it firmly. Size tells how often a clone was seen (once, few, many) or the class of an expanded clone, and some rows leave it out.

V gene	D gene	J gene	clone size	CDR3 protein	CDR3 DNA
TRBV6-1	NA	TRBJ1-2	NA	CASTRGLGYGYTF	TGTGCCAGCACCCGGGGCCTGGGCTATGGCTACACCTTC
TRBV28	NA	TRBJ1-1	many	CASSPSANTEAFF	TGTGCCAGCAGCCCCAGTGCGAACACTGAAGCTTTCTTT
TRBV28	TRBD1	TRBJ1-6	many	CASSSGQGGPSPLHF	TGTGCCAGCAGTTCTGGACAGGGGGGGCCTTCACCCCTCCACTTT
TRBV14	TRBD1	TRBJ1-2	once	CASRRTGWGYTF	TGTGCCAGCAGACGGACAGGGTGGGGCTACACCTTC
TRBV7-2	NA	TRBJ1-4	many	CASSFGGFNEKLFF	TGTGCCAGCAGCTTCGGGGGGTTCAATGAAAAACTGTTTTTT
TRBV7-3	NA	TRBJ2-2	many	CASSADTPRTGELFF	TGTGCCAGCAGCGCAGACACCCCTAGGACCGGGGAGCTGTTTTTT
TRBV20-1	NA	TRBJ1-5	many	CSARVGKQPQHF	TGCAGTGCTAGAGTGGGGAAACAGCCCCAGCATTTT
TRBV5-5	NA	TRBJ2-3	many	CASSLVVGGLNTDTQYF	TGTGCCAGCAGCTTGGTTGTCGGCGGACTGAACACAGATACGCAGTATTTT
TRBV4-1	TRBD1	TRBJ2-7	NA	CASSHARETGRYEQYF	TGCGCCAGCAGCCATGCACGAGAGACAGGGCGGTACGAGCAGTACTTC
TRBV7-2	NA	TRBJ2-1	NA	CASSLFNEQFF	TGTGCCAGCAGCTTATTCAATGAGCAGTTCTTC
TRBV4-3	TRBD1	TRBJ2-2	few	CASSQGTGVNTGELFF	TGCGCCAGCAGCCAGGGGACAGGGGTTAACACCGGGGAGCTGTTTTTT
TRBV20-1	NA	TRBJ2-3	many	CSAMFPDHTDTQYF	TGCAGTGCTATGTTTCCAGACCACACAGATACGCAGTATTTT
TRBV20-1	TRBD1	TRBJ1-5	many	CSASQQGAGNQPQHF	TGCAGTGCTAGTCAACAGGGGGCCGGCAATCAGCCCCAGCATTTT
TRBV7-2	NA	TRBJ1-2	many	CASSLAAASWGDGYTF	TGTGCCAGCAGCTTAGCGGCAGCATCATGGGGCGATGGCTACACCTTC
TRBV18	TRBD2	TRBJ2-1	many	CASSRLAGQNNEQFF	TGTGCCAGCTCACGACTAGCGGGACAAAACAATGAGCAGTTCTTC
TRBV7-2	NA	TRBJ2-3	NA	CASSLVPLPTDTQYF	TGTGCCAGCAGCTTAGTCCCGCTCCCCACAGATACGCAGTATTTT
TRBV20-1	TRBD1	TRBJ1-5	many	CSASGQGGNQPQHF	TGCAGTGCGTCGGGACAGGGGGGCAATCAGCCCCAGCATTTT
TRBV10-2	TRBD2	TRBJ2-1	few	CASRPGLAGGGEQFF	TGCGCCAGCAGACCCGGACTAGCGGGGGGGGGGGAGCAGTTCTTC
TRBV12-3/TRBV12-4	NA	TRBJ2-3	many	CASSTSKGTDTQYF	TGTGCCAGCAGCACCTCAAAGGGGACTGATACGCAGTATTTT
TRBV7-2	NA	TRBJ2-3	NA	CASSLRGRGQDTQYF	TGTGCCAGCAGCTTAAGAGGGAGGGGGCAAGATACGCAGTATTTT
TRBV4-1	NA	TRBJ1-5	NA	CASSQSLGAFGPQHF	TGCGCCAGCAGCCAGTCCCTCGGAGCCTTTGGGCCCCAGCATTTT
TRBV9	TRBD1	TRBJ1-2	many	CASSDPKTGRSGYYGYTF	TGTGCCAGCAGCGACCCAAAGACAGGGAGGTCAGGCTACTATGGCTACACCTTC
TRBV6-2/TRBV6-3	NA	TRBJ1-1	few	CASSEAVVATEAFF	TGTGCCAGCAGTGAAGCGGTGGTAGCCACTGAAGCTTTCTTT
TRBV6-4	NA	TRBJ2-2	NA	CASSEGDTGELFF	TGTGCCAGCAGTGAGGGGGACACCGGGGAGCTGTTTTTT
TRBV10-3	TRBD1	TRBJ1-5	few	CAISQTGGSNQPQHF	TGTGCCATCAGCCAGACAGGGGGTAGCAATCAGCCCCAGCATTTT